The 24 T cell receptor beta chains listed next were all sequenced from one sample in a study of cytomegalovirus exposure and HLA in healthy donors. Researchers ran the PCR with 60 Vbeta and 13 Jbeta primers. TCRdb's copy holds only in-frame clones and misses some; the assay was immunoSEQ multiplex PCR. In the table there are some 97,000 clones, 79% of which are singletons. Sequencing input: PBMCs. All receptors come from a female donor in good health and CMV-seropositive.

The sample holds one count of this clone. V is TRBV5-1 and J is TRBJ2-3; D remains unclear. The germline V gene has CDR1 SGHRS and CDR2 YFSETQ. The CDR3 is 13 amino acids. With 3 bases removed from V and 0 bases from J, the gap between germline ends came to 5 bases. The CDR3 nucleotides are TGCGCCAGCAGCTCGGGTAGCACAGATACGCAGTATTTT. Translated, it gives CASSSGSTDTQYF. The complete variable domain, with remaining parts taken from reference TRBV5-1 and TRBJ2-3, reads KAGVTQTPRYLIKTRGQQVTLSCSPISGHRSVSWYQQTPGQGLQFLFEYFSETQRNKGNFPGRFSGRQFSNSRSEMNVSTLELGDSALYLCASSSGSTDTQYFGPGTRLTVL.

This clone was counted a single time. The gene calls are TRBV11-3 and TRBJ2-5, with 9 bases fitting TRBD2. V shed 5 bases and J 3 bases; nucleotides not matched to a gene: 10. Germline V gene lookup returns CDR1 SGHNT and CDR2 YENEEA. There are 16 residues in the CDR3. The CDR3 protein is CASSPGWASGEETQYF. CDR3 nucleotide sequence: TGTGCCAGCAGCCCCGGGTGGGCTAGCGGGGAAGAGACCCAGTACTTC.

On this clone itself: Other DNA variants within this sample encode the same CDR3. The chain combines TRBV11-3 with TRBJ1-1; TRBD1 agrees at 9 bases. Germline lookup yields CDR1 SGHNT and CDR2 YENEEA. This CDR3 is built from 13 residues. Trimming at V came to 8 bases and at J to 5 bases, leaving 6 bases not matched to a gene. The CDR3 is CASAQGARTEAFF. The CDR3 coding sequence is TGTGCCAGCGCACAGGGGGCGAGAACTGAAGCTTTCTTT.

The chain carries TRBV7-2 and TRBJ2-3, with 8 bases fitting TRBD1. CDR1 and CDR2 from the germline V gene are SGHTA and FQGNSA. Unmatched junction bases numbered 4, after V lost 3 bases and J lost 2 bases. This CDR3 is 15 amino acids long. The CDR3 is CASSFGGQDTDTQYF. CDR3 sequence (DNA): TGTGCCAGCAGCTTTGGGGGACAGGACACAGATACGCAGTATTTT.

The chain combines TRBV7-2 with TRBJ1-1; D might be TRBD1 (5 bases). The CDR3 consists of 12 residues. Trimming shortened V by 5 bases and J by 7 bases, and 11 bases separated the two germline ends. From germline, CDR1 is SGHTA and CDR2 FQGNSA. The CDR3 sequence is CASSQGSFEAFF. CDR3 coding DNA: TGTGCCAGCAGCCAGGGTTCCTTTGAAGCTTTCTTT.

The rearrangement links TRBV30 to TRBJ1-1, with 8 bases identical to TRBD1. The CDR3 extends over 14 amino acids. CDR1 is GTSNPN, CDR2 SVGIG, per germline (reference sequence). V was clipped by 5 bases and J by 5 bases; unmatched bases: 10. The CDR3 sequence is CAWGTQGARTEAFF. In DNA, the CDR3 is TGTGCCTGGGGCACTCAGGGGGCAAGGACTGAAGCTTTCTTT.

As concerns this clone: One end of the junction fails to match germline, which may point to a read error. This CDR3 reads CASRLSGEVERYF. CDR3 coding DNA: TGTGCCAGCAGGCTTTCGGGGGAGGTGGAGCGGTACTTC. The chain is built from TRBV6-1 and TRBJ2-7, with TRBD2 as a possible D gene (6 bases). The CDR3 totals 13 residues. Looked up from germline, CDR1 is MNHNS and CDR2 is SASEGT.

The chain joins TRBV5-1 to TRBJ2-5; 7 bases are shared with TRBD2. Germline assignment: CDR1 SGHRS and CDR2 YFSETQ. This CDR3 contains 15 residues. Germline trimming cut 1 base from V and 7 bases from J; bases unmatched to any gene: 10. CDR3 DNA: TGCGCCAGCAGCTTGCAGGGACTAACGGGAGGGACCCAGTACTTC. It translates to CASSLQGLTGGTQYF.

This rearrangement joins TRBV6-5 to TRBJ1-2; 7 bases align to TRBD1. CDR3 length equals 12 residues. The junction had 4 bases not matched to a gene; V was cut back by 4 bases and J by 8 bases. Germline loops: CDR1 MNHEY, CDR2 SVGAGI. The CDR3 spells CASSLPGGGYTF. CDR3 DNA sequence: TGTGCCAGCAGTTTACCAGGGGGGGGCTACACCTTC.

The chain recombines TRBV15 with TRBJ2-7; possible D gene TRBD1, 6 bases. The CDR3 has 13 amino acids. The V end was cut by 2 bases, the J end by 2 bases, with 7 bases between. CDR1 and CDR2 from the germline V gene are LNHNV and YYDKDF (reference sequence). The CDR3 region is CATSRRDTYEQYF. The CDR3, as DNA: TGTGCCACCAGCAGACGGGACACCTACGAGCAGTACTTC.

This clone was picked up a small number of times. The chain links TRBV19 to TRBJ2-2, with a weak D call TRBD2 (6 bases). Trimming cost V 7 bases and J 1 base, with 10 bases left between them. The CDR3 totals 14 residues. Germline CDR1 reads LNHDA; CDR2 reads SQIVND (reference sequence). CDR3 sequence reads: CASKLAQNTGELFF. CDR3 coding DNA: TGTGCCAGTAAACTAGCCCAGAACACCGGGGAGCTGTTTTTT. Combining the CDR3 with reference TRBV19 and TRBJ2-2 gives the whole variable domain DGGITQSPKYLFRKEGQNVTLSCEQNLNHDAMYWYRQDPGQGLRLIYYSQIVNDFQKGDIAEGYSVSREKKESFPLTVTSAQKNPTAFYLCASKLAQNTGELFFGEGSRLTVL.

CDR3 coding DNA: TGCGCCAGCAGCAGTCTAGCGGGCGACTACGAGCAGTACTTC. It is translated as CASSSLAGDYEQYF. V gene TRBV5-1 combines with J gene TRBJ2-7; TRBD2 matches 8 bases. The trim removed 4 bases at V and 3 bases at J, leaving 6 bases unmatched. The V gene's germline CDR1 is SGHRS and CDR2 YFSETQ. This CDR3 region has 14 residues.

The genes are TRBV19 and TRBJ2-5; a weak D match, TRBD2 (6 bases). The CDR3 length is 14 residues. Trimming removed 4 bases at V and 2 bases at J, with 11 bases between. The germline gives CDR1 LNHDA, CDR2 SQIVND (reference sequence). The CDR3 here is CASSTLGLQETQYF. The DNA for the CDR3 is TGTGCCAGTAGTACCCTGGGACTTCAAGAGACCCAGTACTTC.

The gene calls are TRBV7-9 and TRBJ2-3, with TRBD1 identical over 10 bases. The CDR3 consists of 15 residues. The V and J ends lost 5 bases and 3 bases, in that order; junction bases with no gene match: 5. Germline loops: CDR1 SEHNR, CDR2 FQNEAQ (reference sequence). CDR3 nucleotides: TGTGCCAGCAGCGTCCGGGACAGGGGAACAGATACGCAGTATTTT. Its translation is CASSVRDRGTDTQYF.

The chain links TRBV21-1 to TRBJ2-5; the table's D call, TRBD1, has no DNA check behind it. TRBV21-1 is classified as a pseudogene. This CDR3 has 16 amino acids. In nucleotides, the CDR3 is TGTGCCAGCAGCAACCTTCCAGACAGAGAACAAGAGACCCAGTACTTC. It codes for CASSNLPDREQETQYF.

The gene calls are TRBV2 and TRBJ1-1; a weak D match, TRBD1 (5 bases). V dropped 6 bases and J dropped 4 bases, with 9 bases sitting between them. CDR1 is SNHLY and CDR2 is FYNNEI in the germline V gene. The CDR3 contains 12 residues. CDR3 sequence reads: CASSYRSTEAFF. The CDR3 bases are TGTGCCAGCAGCTACAGGAGCACTGAAGCTTTCTTT.

With regard to this clone: At one of its ends the junction is not consistent with the germline gene, which may arise from a read error. The J gene is TRBJ2-2, the V gene TRBV18, with 8 bases fitting TRBD1. The V gene's germline CDR1 is KGHSH and CDR2 LQKENI. This CDR3 is built from 16 residues. Written as DNA, the CDR3 is TGTGTCAGCTCTCCTCCAGGGGGCTTGAACACCGGGGAGCTGTTTTTT. This sequence encodes CVSSPPGGLNTGELFF.

As regards this clone: The junction departs from germline at one end; a sequencing error may be responsible. The genes are TRBV7-9 and TRBJ2-2; 7 positions agree with TRBD2. This CDR3 has 16 amino acids. Germline loops: CDR1 SEHNR, CDR2 FQNEAQ (reference sequence). In nucleotides, the CDR3 is TGTTCCAGCAGCTCGATTGGACTAGGGGACACCGGGGAGCTGTTTTTT. This gives the protein CSSSSIGLGDTGELFF.

The chain carries TRBV10-1 and TRBJ2-3; D remains ambiguous. The V gene's germline CDR1 is WNHNN and CDR2 SYGVQD (reference sequence). The length of the CDR3 is 14 residues. Trimming cost V 4 bases and J 0 bases, with 8 bases left between them. The CDR3 DNA follows: TGCGCCAGCAGTGCCTCCGGTAGCACAGATACGCAGTATTTT. Amino acid sequence: CASSASGSTDTQYF.

V usage is TRBV6-5 and J usage is TRBJ1-2; D is perhaps TRBD1 (5 bases). V gave up 10 bases and J gave up 6 bases, with 21 bases separating them. CDR1 is MNHEY, CDR2 SVGAGI, per germline. This CDR3 has 14 residues. As DNA, the CDR3 is TGTGCCACCTCCCTCGGCAGGCCACAGGATGGCTACACCTTC. It is translated as CATSLGRPQDGYTF.

This clone was observed a few times. The rearrangement joins TRBV10-2 to TRBJ2-7, with D tentatively TRBD2 (5 bases). V was clipped by 3 bases and J by 7 bases, with 10 bases between them. This CDR3 contains 12 residues. Germline V gene sequence: CDR1 WSHSY, CDR2 SAAADI. CDR3 amino acids: CASSDAGGEQYF. In nucleotides, the CDR3 is TGCGCCAGCAGTGACGCGGGTGGGGAGCAGTACTTC.

The chain carries TRBV9 and TRBJ1-3, with a tentative D call TRBD1 (6 bases). The CDR3 contains 17 residues. The ends were cut back, 0 bases at V and 4 bases at J, with 17 bases in the middle. Germline CDR1 is SGDLS and CDR2 is YYNGEE. The CDR3 reads CASSVDEGGFSGNTIYF. CDR3 sequence (DNA): TGTGCCAGCAGCGTAGATGAGGGGGGGTTCTCCGGAAACACCATATATTTT.

The gene calls are TRBV5-5 and TRBJ2-5, with 10 bases fitting TRBD1. This CDR3 contains 14 residues. Germline V lookup: CDR1 SGHKS, CDR2 YYEKEE (reference sequence). J lost 5 bases, V lost 4 bases, and 5 bases had no gene match. CDR3 region: CASSPGQGWETQYF. The CDR3 region has the DNA TGTGCCAGCAGCCCGGGACAGGGGTGGGAGACCCAGTACTTC.

J is TRBJ2-1 and V is TRBV30; 10 nucleotides align to TRBD2. Germline CDR1 GTSNPN, CDR2 SVGIG (reference sequence). The ends lost 1 base at V and 5 bases at J; junction bases unmatched: 5. The CDR3 contains 15 residues. CDR3 protein: CAWSDGTSDHNEQFF. In DNA form, the CDR3 reads TGTGCCTGGAGTGACGGGACTAGCGACCACAATGAGCAGTTCTTC.